The 24 T cell receptor beta chains reported below all come from one sample, sequenced in a study of T cell repertoires in cytomegalovirus infection. TCRdb ran MiXCR on the reads and lists one entry per CDR3 protein. In the table there are about 700,000 distinct CDR3 sequences, around a third of which are singletons. These TCRs are of unknown antigen specificity. The sequencing here drew on cultured PBMCs, taken from culture after CMV antigen stimulation. Every receptor here comes from a human donor in good health (CMV status not recorded). Some clones in this sample may be carry-over from other donors' samples.

The chain uses TRBV6-1 and TRBJ2-3; 14 bases line up with TRBD2. V gave up 5 bases and J gave up 0 bases; unmatched junction bases: 7. Germline V gene lookup returns CDR1 MNHNS and CDR2 SASEGT. The CDR3 contains 18 residues. The CDR3 coding sequence is TGTGCCAGCAGTCCGACTAGCGGGGGGGCCGGCAGCACAGATACGCAGTATTTT. It specifies CASSPTSGGAGSTDTQYF.

This clonotype has only a few counts. This chain links TRBV2 with TRBJ1-1, with TRBD1 identical over 8 bases. Germline loops: CDR1 SNHLY, CDR2 FYNNEI. Germline trimming cut 6 bases from V and 2 bases from J; bases unmatched to any gene: 8. This CDR3 contains 15 residues. CDR3 sequence: CASSRSTGVNTEAFF. DNA of the CDR3: TGTGCCAGCAGCCGCTCGACAGGGGTCAACACTGAAGCTTTCTTT.

This clonotype has a handful of counts. V and J are TRBV20-1 and TRBJ1-1; weak D call: TRBD1 (6 bases). V was shortened by 3 bases and J by 2 bases, with 13 bases between the two germline ends. The CDR3 has 14 amino acids. The germline CDR1 and CDR2 sequences are DFQATT and SNEGSKA (reference sequence). The CDR3 spells CSARGGRVNTEAFF. The CDR3 bases are TGCAGTGCTAGGGGGGGGCGGGTTAACACTGAAGCTTTCTTT.

This chain uses TRBV12-5 with TRBJ2-3; D is ambiguous. Germline V gene lookup returns CDR1 LGHNT and CDR2 FRNRAP. The CDR3 covers 14 residues. Trimming pared 7 bases from V and 0 bases from J, leaving 11 bases between. CDR3 amino acids: CASAPGRSTDTQYF. The CDR3 DNA sequence: TGTGCTAGTGCCCCGGGCAGAAGCACAGATACGCAGTATTTT.

This clonotype was observed at least ten times. The chain recombines TRBV6-1 with TRBJ1-5, with D unresolved. The V and J ends lost 9 bases and 3 bases respectively, with 12 bases between them. Germline lookup yields CDR1 MNHNS and CDR2 SASEGT. There are 13 residues in the CDR3. Here the CDR3 DNA reads TGTGCCAGTACTATGGAAAACAATCAGCCCCAGCATTTT. It codes for CASTMENNQPQHF.

The chain uses TRBV6-6 and TRBJ2-4; D not certain. V was trimmed by 6 bases and J by 6 bases, leaving 15 bases between them. Germline assignment: CDR1 MNHNY and CDR2 SVGAGI (reference sequence). The CDR3 spans 14 residues. The CDR3 region is CASSAEPSGNIQYF. The CDR3 DNA reads as TGTGCCAGCAGCGCTGAGCCCTCTGGAAACATTCAGTACTTC.

The chain employs TRBV11-1 and TRBJ2-3; 10 nucleotides align to TRBD1. Trimming cost V 5 bases and J 1 base; bases outside gene matches: 3. CDR3 length: 15 residues. Germline CDR1 reads SGHAT; CDR2 reads FQDESV (reference sequence). The CDR3 spells CASSDRGRGTDTQYF. CDR3 bases: TGTGCCAGCAGCGACAGGGGGCGCGGCACAGATACGCAGTATTTT.

The chain employs TRBV20-1 and TRBJ1-3; TRBD1 matches 10 bases. The junction had 4 bases not matched to a gene; V was cut back by 5 bases and J by 3 bases. This CDR3 is built from 14 residues. CDR1 is DFQATT, CDR2 SNEGSKA, per germline (reference sequence). Here the CDR3 reads CSASDRGRGNTIYF. The CDR3 DNA reads as TGCAGTGCTTCTGACAGGGGGCGTGGAAACACCATATATTTT.

The V gene is TRBV2, the J gene TRBJ1-1; D gene ambiguous. CDR3 length: 13 amino acids. The germline V gene has CDR1 SNHLY and CDR2 FYNNEI. V was shortened by 10 bases and J by 4 bases, with 16 bases between the two germline ends. DNA for the CDR3: TGTGCCACCCGACTCAGAGAGGGCACTGAAGCTTTCTTT. This encodes CATRLREGTEAFF.

V gene TRBV23-1 combines with J gene TRBJ2-5, with D possibly being TRBD2 (5 bases). TRBV23-1 is identified as an open reading frame with a role that is uncertain. CDR3 length: 16 residues. The V and J ends lost 0 bases and 2 bases respectively, with 13 bases between them. The CDR3 region is CASSQSNGLIQETQYF. DNA of the CDR3: TGCGCCAGCAGTCAATCGAACGGACTGATACAAGAGACCCAGTACTTC.

This clonotype showed up many times. The chain links TRBV7-8 to TRBJ1-2; a possible D gene is TRBD1 (5 bases). CDR3 length equals 15 residues. In germline, CDR1 is SGHVS, CDR2 FQNEAQ. Deletions cut 1 base from V and 4 bases from J, with 13 bases between. The CDR3 coding sequence is TGTGCCAGCAGCTTAGGCAGGGACCTTCGCTATGGCTACACCTTC. It codes for CASSLGRDLRYGYTF.

The chain employs TRBV6-8 and TRBJ1-4, with D uncertain. V gave up 4 bases and J gave up 8 bases, with 17 bases separating them. The CDR3 runs to 15 residues. Germline loops: CDR1 MNHGY, CDR2 SAAAGT. CDR3 amino acids: CASSSPRTAAEKLFF. CDR3 coding DNA: TGTGCCAGCAGTTCCCCACGGACCGCGGCCGAAAAACTGTTTTTT.

This clonotype has only a few counts. This chain connects TRBV7-8 to TRBJ2-3; D unresolved. V was cut by 0 bases and J by 0 bases, with 13 bases left in between. Germline lookup yields CDR1 SGHVS and CDR2 FQNEAQ. The CDR3 is made up of 17 amino acids. The CDR3 here is CASSLADFSLSTDTQYF. In nucleotides, the CDR3 is TGTGCCAGCAGCTTAGCCGATTTCTCACTTAGCACAGATACGCAGTATTTT. Supplemented by reference TRBV7-8 and TRBJ2-3, the full variable domain reads GAGVSQSPRYKVAKRGQDVALRCDPISGHVSLFWYQQALGQGPEFLTYFQNEAQLDKSGLPSDRFFAERPEGSVSTLKIQRTQQEDSAVYLCASSLADFSLSTDTQYFGPGTRLTVL.

The genes are TRBV19 and TRBJ1-5; unclear D gene. The CDR3 is 15 amino acids. V lost 6 bases and J lost 0, with 12 bases in between. Germline CDR1 reads LNHDA; CDR2 reads SQIVND (reference sequence). The CDR3 DNA reads as TGTGCCAGTAGACCCCGGGTGGGTAGCAATCAGCCCCAGCATTTT. Translation: CASRPRVGSNQPQHF.

About this clonotype itself: A much larger clonotype is one base distant, so this may be a read error. The gene calls are TRBV7-2 and TRBJ2-1, with 11 bases fitting TRBD2. Germline-derived CDR1 and CDR2 are SGHTA and FQGNSA. Germline trimming cut 5 bases from V and 5 bases from J; bases unmatched to any gene: 8. The CDR3 consists of 16 residues. The CDR3 bases are TGTGCCAGCAGCCCCCAACTAGCGGGGGCCCACAATGAGCAGTTCTTC. It encodes CASSPQLAGAHNEQFF.

This clonotype was recorded a few times. The V call is TRBV20-1, the J call TRBJ1-5; unclear D gene. CDR1 is DFQATT, CDR2 SNEGSKA, per germline (reference sequence). The CDR3 sequence is 13 residues long. V was trimmed by 5 bases and J by 9 bases, leaving 17 bases between them. In DNA, the CDR3 is TGCAGTGCTCGTGGGTCTTCTTCCGGGCCCCAGCATTTT. Its protein product is CSARGSSSGPQHF.

This clonotype has just a few counts. The chain links TRBV7-2 to TRBJ1-1, with a tentative D call TRBD1 (5 bases). Germline CDR1 is SGHTA and CDR2 is FQGNSA. CDR3 length equals 14 residues. Trimming took 1 base from V and 5 from J, leaving 11 bases between them. The CDR3 region is CASSLGEDMTEAFF. DNA for the CDR3: TGTGCCAGCAGCTTAGGGGAGGACATGACTGAAGCTTTCTTT.

This clonotype has ten or more counts. The V call is TRBV12-3 or TRBV12-4, the J call TRBJ1-5; TRBD1 might be the D (5 bases). V was shortened by 3 bases and J by 5 bases, with 26 bases between the two germline ends. CDR3 length equals 19 residues. The CDR3 DNA reads as TGTGCCAGCAGTTTCTTCTTCTTTGGGAGGCAGGGCCCTTATCAGCCCCAGCATTTT. This gives the protein CASSFFFFGRQGPYQPQHF.

This clonotype was picked up a small number of times. This rearrangement joins TRBV6-5 to TRBJ1-1; no clear D. CDR1 is MNHEY, CDR2 SVGAGI, per germline. V was clipped by 4 bases and J by 5 bases, with 8 bases between them. This CDR3 has 12 residues. The CDR3 region is CASSSPSTEAFF. The CDR3, as DNA: TGTGCCAGCAGTTCCCCTAGTACTGAAGCTTTCTTT.

The chain is built from TRBV29-1 and TRBJ2-7, with 7 nucleotides matching TRBD1. V lost 4 bases, J lost 2 bases, and 5 bases stayed unmatched. The CDR3 is 13 residues long. In germline, CDR1 is SQVTM, CDR2 ANQGSEA. CDR3 DNA: TGCAGCGTTGGATCGGGACAGACCTACGAGCAGTACTTC. It encodes CSVGSGQTYEQYF.

V usage is TRBV7-6 and J usage is TRBJ2-7; 8 bases are a match to TRBD1. The CDR3 is 13 residues long. With V trimmed by 4 bases and J by 5 bases, 4 bases remained unmatched. Germline V CDR1 and CDR2: SGHVS, FNYEAQ. CDR3 nucleotides: TGTGCCAGCAGCTCCGGGACAGGCGACGAGCAGTACTTC. Protein product: CASSSGTGDEQYF.

There are many counts of this clonotype. The genes are TRBV7-2 and TRBJ1-3; D is undetermined. There are 16 residues in the CDR3. The germline V gene encodes CDR1 SGHTA and CDR2 FQGNSA. V lost 3 bases and J lost 0, with 12 bases in between. The CDR3 region has the DNA TGTGCCAGCAGCTTTTACGGCCCAAGCTCTGGAAACACCATATATTTT. Its translation is CASSFYGPSSGNTIYF. Full variable domain (rest looked up from reference TRBV7-2 and TRBJ1-3): GAGVSQSPSNKVTEKGKDVELRCDPISGHTALYWYRQSLGQGLEFLIYFQGNSAPDKSGLPSDRFSAERTGGSVSTLTIQRTQQEDSAVYLCASSFYGPSSGNTIYFGEGSWLTVV.

This chain joins TRBV7-9 and TRBJ2-7; TRBD2 aligns across 11 bases. In germline, CDR1 is SEHNR, CDR2 FQNEAQ (reference sequence). The CDR3 totals 19 residues. The ends lost 5 bases at V and 1 base at J; junction bases unmatched: 16. CDR3 in DNA: TGTGCCAGCAGCGTAAAATACGGACTAGCGGGCCAAACGTCCTACGAGCAGTACTTC. Residues: CASSVKYGLAGQTSYEQYF.

The gene calls are TRBV6-1 and TRBJ2-7, with 11 bases matching TRBD2. The V gene's germline CDR1 is MNHNS and CDR2 SASEGT. This CDR3 has 17 amino acids. With 5 bases clipped from V and 2 bases from J, the junction kept 11 bases outside the gene matches. As DNA, the CDR3 is TGTGCCAGCAGTTACCCTTTAGCGGGAGGGCGAACCTACGAGCAGTACTTC. It specifies CASSYPLAGGRTYEQYF.